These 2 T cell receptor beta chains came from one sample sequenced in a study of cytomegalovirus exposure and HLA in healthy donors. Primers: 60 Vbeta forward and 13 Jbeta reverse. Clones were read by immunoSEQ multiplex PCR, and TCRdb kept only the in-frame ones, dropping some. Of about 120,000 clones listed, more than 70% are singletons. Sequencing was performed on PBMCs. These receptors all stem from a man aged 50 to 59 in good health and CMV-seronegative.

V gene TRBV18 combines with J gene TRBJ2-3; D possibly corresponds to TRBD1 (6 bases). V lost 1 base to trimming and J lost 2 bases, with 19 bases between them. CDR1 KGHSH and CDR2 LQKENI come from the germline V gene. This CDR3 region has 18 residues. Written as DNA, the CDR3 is TGTGCCAGCTCACCACTCGTCTCAGGGGCCGGAATCACAGATACGCAGTATTTT. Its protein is CASSPLVSGAGITDTQYF.

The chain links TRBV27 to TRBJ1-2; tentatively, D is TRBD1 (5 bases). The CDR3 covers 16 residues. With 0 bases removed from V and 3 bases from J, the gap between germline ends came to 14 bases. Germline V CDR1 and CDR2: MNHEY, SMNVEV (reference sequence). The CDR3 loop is CASSLSSGERDYGYTF. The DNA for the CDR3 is TGTGCCAGCAGTTTATCTTCGGGGGAGAGGGACTATGGCTACACCTTC.